The present T cell receptor (beta chain) was sequenced within a study of OX40 agonist ivuxolimab in advanced cancers. This CDR3 comprises 14 residues. With V trimmed by 4 bases and J by 6 bases, 5 bases remained unmatched. Germline values: CDR1 MNHNY, CDR2 SVGAGI (reference sequence). As concerns this clone: Its specificity is unknown.

Study findings and constraints: In CD8+ T cells, expanded clones were on average more numerous than in CD4+.

Some clones are missing from TCRdb's copy, which holds only in-frame ones; the method was immunoSEQ multiplex PCR. The top ten hold 36% of the sample, which has tens of thousands of clones, 80% to 85% seen once. This clonotype was sampled from an adult with an advanced solid tumor such as melanoma, head and neck, liver or kidney cancer. Sequenced material: CD4+ or CD8+ T cells sorted from blood, taken in a trial of the OX40 agonist ivuxolimab. V and J are TRBV6-6 and TRBJ2-3, with 9 positions matching TRBD2. CDR3 sequence reads: CASSWREGLDTQYF. For the CDR3, the DNA is TGTGCCAGCAGTTGGCGGGAGGGCCTGGATACGCAGTATTTT.